The clone carrying this TCR beta chain was observed a handful of times. Antigen unknown. The sample is drawn from a study of T and B cells in COVID-19 patients. The wider study: The recovered cohort's median age was approximately 37 years, versus roughly 63 years in active infection.

Trimming stripped 1 base from V and 0 bases from J, with 10 bases between. The CDR3 spans 15 residues. CDR1 and CDR2 (germline): MNHNS, SASEGT. TRB was amplified from around 250-500 ng of blood genomic DNA. Overall study findings and caveats: Sorted SARS-CoV-2-responsive or tetramer+ T cells and CD4+, regulatory and CD8+ subsets were not yet sequenced. Highly clonal in active COVID-19, TRB repertoires exceeded healthy-donor diversity and richness at recovery. Patients with COVID-19 reportedly showed strongly skewed T cell receptor beta variable and joining gene usage.

Multiplex PCR with BIOMED2 TRB-A/B primer pools amplified TRB rearrangements. TCRdb processed the multiplex PCR reads anew with MiXCR; each CDR3 protein has one entry. The repertoire holds over 6,000 distinct CDR3 sequences, with about 33% as singletons. Sequencing was done on a sample of blood. The TCR was taken from a human donor with active COVID-19. V and J are TRBV6-1 and TRBJ2-7; D not resolved. The DNA for the CDR3 is TGTGCCAGCAGTGAAGACATTTGGAGCTCCTACGAGCAGTACTTC. Its translation: CASSEDIWSSYEQYF.